This passage covers 25 T cell receptor beta chains from one sample sequenced in a study of post-analysis software for immune sequencing data. Findings and limits, study-wide: Elevated frequency relative to controls characterized roughly five TRBV segments in patients, TRBV5-6, TRBV5-1 and TRBV20-1 among them.

Sequencing libraries made from TCR beta cDNA carried unique molecular identifiers. TCRdb recomputed calls from the PCR reads with MiXCR, one row per CDR3 protein. The sample includes roughly 570,000 distinct CDR3 sequences, 30% to 40% of them seen just once. These TCRs are of unknown antigen specificity. Sequenced material: blood. These receptor sequences come from a girl aged 2-17 years with multiple sclerosis.

This clonotype was picked up a small number of times. The CDR3 is CSVELIAGTDTQYF. The DNA for the CDR3 is TGCAGCGTTGAGTTAATAGCGGGCACAGATACGCAGTATTTT. The chain combines TRBV29-1 with TRBJ2-3; D may be TRBD2 (6 bases). The CDR3 extends over 14 amino acids. The germline V gene has CDR1 SQVTM and CDR2 ANQGSEA. Trimming cost V 3 bases and J 1 base, with 11 bases left between them.

The CDR3 region has the DNA TGTGCCAGCAGCTGGACTGGGAATGAGCAGTTCTTC. The encoded protein is CASSWTGNEQFF. V is TRBV6-2 or TRBV6-3 and J is TRBJ2-1, with a possible D match to TRBD2 (5 bases). Trimming took 6 bases from V and 7 from J, leaving 10 bases between them. CDR1 MNHEY and CDR2 SVGEGT come from the germline V gene. The CDR3 runs 12 residues.

This clonotype was counted a few times. The chain joins TRBV4-1 to TRBJ2-1; TRBD2 matches at 11 bases. The CDR3 totals 16 residues. Germline CDR1 MGHRA, CDR2 YSYEKL. V was clipped by 2 bases and J by 8 bases; unmatched bases: 8. The CDR3 region has the DNA TGCGCCAGCAGCCAACCCTTAGCGGGGGGGGCGGATGAGCAGTTCTTC. Translating it yields CASSQPLAGGADEQFF.

Note on this clonotype: Given a much more abundant clone one base away, this may be a read error. The V call is TRBV20-1, the J call TRBJ2-5; tentatively, D is TRBD1 or TRBD2 (6 bases each). Germline-derived CDR1 and CDR2 are DFQATT and SNEGSKA (reference sequence). This CDR3 contains 13 residues. CDR3: CSAGTGRGETRYF. In nucleotides, the CDR3 is TGCAGTGCTGGGACGGGAAGGGGGGAGACCCGGTACTTC.

Concerning this clonotype: A single base separates this from a much larger clone, so it may be a read error. The chain uses TRBV20-1 and TRBJ2-5; the D gene could be TRBD1 or TRBD2 (5 bases each). This CDR3 is 14 amino acids long. V dropped 6 bases and J dropped 11 bases, with 25 bases sitting between them. Per germline, CDR1 DFQATT and CDR2 SNEGSKA (reference sequence). The CDR3 region has the DNA TGCAGTGCCAAACTCGGGACCCTCTACAATGAGCAGTACTTC. Its protein product is CSAKLGTLYNEQYF.

As regards this clonotype: One end of the junction varies from germline; a read error may be responsible. The rearrangement links TRBV7-2 to TRBJ2-1; TRBD2 matches at 9 bases. CDR3 size: 15 residues. Germline assignment: CDR1 SGHTA and CDR2 FQGNSA. The CDR3 sequence is CASSPRSGGYNEQVF. In DNA form, the CDR3 reads TGTGCCAGCAGCCCGCGGAGCGGGGGGTACAATGAGCAGGTCTTC.

This clonotype has a count of ten or more. The CDR3 DNA is TGTGCCATCAGTGACGGCGGCGTCCAAGAGACCCAGTACTTC. It encodes CAISDGGVQETQYF. The chain employs TRBV10-3 and TRBJ2-5, with D uncertain. This CDR3 contains 14 residues. Trimming removed 3 bases at V and 1 base at J, with 9 bases between. The germline CDR1 and CDR2 sequences are ENHRY and SYGVKD.

V and J are TRBV20-1 and TRBJ1-1; TRBD1 agrees at 9 bases. Trimming cost V 5 bases and J 10 bases; bases outside gene matches: 11. This CDR3 is built from 13 residues. CDR1 is DFQATT, CDR2 SNEGSKA, per germline (reference sequence). The CDR3 DNA reads TGCAGTGCTGGGGTGACAGGGGGAGTAACAGCTTTCTTT. Protein: CSAGVTGGVTAFF.

This sequence joins TRBV10-1 and TRBJ2-1; 8 bases map to TRBD1. V lost 3 bases, J lost 7 bases, and 11 bases stayed unmatched. This CDR3 is built from 16 residues. Germline V CDR1 and CDR2: WNHNN, SYGVQD (reference sequence). The CDR3 DNA sequence: TGCGCCAGCAGTGACCCTGGACAGGGTAGTGTGAATGAGCAGTTCTTC. This translates into CASSDPGQGSVNEQFF.

This clonotype was detected a few times. The chain combines TRBV9 with TRBJ1-5; D perhaps matches TRBD1 (6 bases). This CDR3 is built from 16 residues. Trimming pared 3 bases from V and 1 base from J, leaving 14 bases between. In germline, CDR1 is SGDLS, CDR2 YYNGEE. CDR3 DNA sequence: TGTGCCAGCAGCGCGGAGGGGGGGGACAGCAATCAGCCCCAGCATTTT. Encoded protein: CASSAEGGDSNQPQHF. The full variable domain, its missing parts supplied by reference TRBV9 and TRBJ1-5, is DSGVTQTPKHLITATGQRVTLRCSPRSGDLSVYWYQQSLDQGLQFLIQYYNGEERAKGNILERFSAQQFPDLHSELNLSSLELGDSALYFCASSAEGGDSNQPQHFGDGTRLSIL.

The rearrangement links TRBV11-2 to TRBJ2-1, with TRBD1 identical over 7 bases. From germline, CDR1 is SGHAT and CDR2 FQNNGV. V dropped 5 bases and J dropped 8; count of bases not matched to a gene: 18. The CDR3 covers 17 residues. CDR3 region: CASSPDWDRPIRDEQFF. CDR3 in DNA: TGTGCCAGCAGCCCAGACTGGGACAGACCCATCAGGGATGAGCAGTTCTTC. The full variable domain, in which reference TRBV11-2 and TRBJ2-1 provide the parts outside the CDR3, is EAGVAQSPRYKIIEKRQSVAFWCNPISGHATLYWYQQILGQGPKLLIQFQNNGVVDDSQLPKDRFSAERLKGVDSTLKIQPAKLEDSAVYLCASSPDWDRPIRDEQFFGPGTRLTVL.

The genes are TRBV20-1 and TRBJ2-1, with TRBD2 identical over 11 bases. Germline loops: CDR1 DFQATT, CDR2 SNEGSKA (reference sequence). This CDR3 comprises 14 residues. After removal of 1 base from V and 9 bases from J, the junction contained 5 bases not matched to a gene. The CDR3 sequence: CSARGASGGPEQFF. The CDR3 DNA reads TGCAGTGCTAGAGGGGCTAGCGGGGGGCCTGAGCAGTTCTTC.

This clonotype was detected only a few times. The rearrangement links TRBV5-1 to TRBJ2-5; TRBD1 agrees at 12 bases. The J call is in doubt because the DNA end fits TRBJ2-7 better. CDR3 length: 16 residues. The germline gives CDR1 SGHRS, CDR2 YFSETQ. CDR3 loop: CASSLPVGQGAGEQYF. The CDR3 region has the DNA TGCGCCAGCAGCTTGCCGGTGGGACAGGGGGCTGGCGAGCAGTACTTC.

The rearrangement uses TRBV25-1 and TRBJ1-1; D gene ambiguous. Germline V lookup: CDR1 MGHDK, CDR2 SYGVNS. Trimming removed 2 bases at V and 4 bases at J, with 11 bases between. This CDR3 has 14 amino acids. CDR3: CASSEAGVGTEAFF. The CDR3 DNA follows: TGTGCCAGCAGTGAAGCGGGTGTGGGCACTGAAGCTTTCTTT. The full variable domain, rest sourced from reference TRBV25-1 and TRBJ1-1, is EADIYQTPRYLVIGTGKKITLECSQTMGHDKMYWYQQDPGMELHLIHYSYGVNSTEKGDLSSESTVSRIRTEHFPLTLESARPSHTSQYLCASSEAGVGTEAFFGQGTRLTVV.

This clonotype was seen only a few times. The V gene is TRBV14, the J gene TRBJ2-3, with D perhaps matching TRBD1 (5 bases). The germline V gene encodes CDR1 SGHDN and CDR2 FVKESK. Trimming left V 1 base short and J 4 bases short, with 12 bases between. There are 15 residues in the CDR3. The DNA of the CDR3 is TGTGCCAGCAGCCAAGTCCAGGGCCTTGCAGATACGCAGTATTTT. It specifies CASSQVQGLADTQYF.

The chain is built from TRBV5-6 and TRBJ2-1; TRBD1 aligns across 8 bases. V shed 0 bases, J shed 7 bases, and the junction held 9 bases outside the gene matches. Germline CDR1 and CDR2: SGHDT and YYEEEE. The CDR3 has 16 amino acids. CDR3 DNA: TGTGCCAGCAGCTTGGACGCCAGGGGGCGCTTTAATGAGCAGTTCTTC. Amino acids: CASSLDARGRFNEQFF.

The chain combines TRBV28 with TRBJ2-2; tentatively, D is TRBD2 (6 bases). This CDR3 has 16 amino acids. V gave up 6 bases and J gave up 9 bases, with 23 bases separating them. Germline values: CDR1 MDHEN, CDR2 SYDVKM. DNA for the CDR3: TGTGCCAGCAGCACGGGACTCAACAACCCCATCAGGGAGCTGTTTTTT. Residues: CASSTGLNNPIRELFF.

This clonotype was found a few times. This CDR3 is CASSPLAVAEGNQPQHF. In nucleotides, the CDR3 is TGTGCCAGCAGTCCCTTAGCGGTAGCCGAGGGCAATCAGCCCCAGCATTTT. The rearrangement links TRBV12-3 or TRBV12-4 to TRBJ1-5; the D is unclear. V gave up 5 bases and J gave up 2 bases, with 19 bases separating them. This CDR3 is 17 amino acids long.

The chain carries TRBV20-1 and TRBJ1-4; maybe TRBD1 (6 bases). Germline CDR1 is DFQATT and CDR2 is SNEGSKA (reference sequence). The CDR3 length is 16 residues. The V end lost 0 bases, the J end lost 1 base, and 12 bases lay between the germline ends. The DNA of the CDR3 is TGCAGTGCTAGAGATCCGGGGGGCGTAACTAATGAAAAACTGTTTTTT. It encodes CSARDPGGVTNEKLFF.

This clonotype turned up a few times. The gene calls are TRBV6-5 and TRBJ1-2, with D possibly matching TRBD1 (6 bases). Germline V gene sequence: CDR1 MNHEY, CDR2 SVGAGI. V lost 6 bases, J lost 0 bases, and 11 bases lay in between. CDR3 length equals 14 residues. This CDR3 reads CASSTQGSNYGYTF. CDR3 DNA sequence: TGTGCCAGCAGCACCCAGGGGTCTAACTATGGCTACACCTTC.

The chain couples TRBV24-1 to TRBJ1-5, with a weak D call TRBD1 (5 bases). Germline V CDR1 and CDR2: KGHDR, SFDVKD. V lost 7 bases and J lost 0, with 9 bases in between. The CDR3 runs 14 residues. The CDR3 coding sequence is TGTGCCACCAGCGGGGCGGCTAGCAATCAGCCCCAGCATTTT. This sequence encodes CATSGAASNQPQHF.

The sample holds one count of this clonotype. This could be a read error, since a much larger clone is one nucleotide away. CDR3 sequence: CSVDPLGTVEETQYF. The CDR3 DNA is TGCAGCGTCGACCCCCTTGGGACGGTCGAAGAGACCCAGTACTTC. This rearrangement joins TRBV29-1 to TRBJ2-7; perhaps D is TRBD1 or TRBD2 (5 bases each). The J call may be incorrect, as the DNA end agrees better with TRBJ2-5. This CDR3 region has 15 residues. Germline CDR1 and CDR2: SQVTM and ANQGSEA.

V usage is TRBV13 and J usage is TRBJ2-3; D unresolved. The CDR3 runs 11 residues. Germline lookup yields CDR1 PRHDT and CDR2 FYEKMQ (reference sequence). Trimming took 5 bases from V and 11 from J, leaving 11 bases between them. CDR3 sequence: CASSIGGEQYF. CDR3 sequence (DNA): TGTGCCAGCAGCATTGGTGGGGAGCAGTATTTT.

This clonotype was detected a few times. The chain uses TRBV3-1 and TRBJ1-2; D might be TRBD1 (6 bases). V was pared by 4 bases and J by 8 bases, with 17 bases between. The germline V gene has CDR1 LGHDT and CDR2 YNNKEL (reference sequence). CDR3 length: 14 amino acids. As DNA, the CDR3 is TGTGCCAGCAGCCCATTCCGGGGGGCGGACGGCTACACCTTC. As protein: CASSPFRGADGYTF.

The chain is built from TRBV3-1 and TRBJ2-7; 7 bases fit TRBD1. The V gene end was trimmed by 3 bases and the J gene end by 3 bases; junction bases not matched to a gene: 5. Germline V gene sequence: CDR1 LGHDT, CDR2 YNNKEL (reference sequence). The CDR3 is 14 residues long. Written as DNA, the CDR3 is TGTGCCAGCAGCCACCCGGGACAGAACTACGAGCAGTACTTC. Protein sequence: CASSHPGQNYEQYF.